Sequencing of this TCR beta chain was carried out in a study of blood T cells in healthy people across ages. This clonotype was observed a single time. Its specificity is not known. It was with a sample-barcoded 5' primer and a J-beta primer mix that a second PCR of roughly 6 to 11 cycles was run. TCRdb used MiXCR to reprocess the 5' RACE reads, holding one entry per CDR3 protein. Of fewer than 900,000 distinct CDR3 sequences in the sample, roughly 49% are singletons; the top ten hold under 35%. Each sample used at least 6 million PBMCs. Study results and limitations: Relative to aged donors, long-lived donors carried more naive CD4+ cells and displayed higher diversity. It was held that the diversity estimates obtained from one million T cells were underestimates.

Deletions cut 7 bases from V and 0 bases from J, with 10 bases between. Looked up from germline, CDR1 is SGHTA and CDR2 is FQGNSA. The CDR3 extends over 15 amino acids. Sequences were obtained from blood. The J gene is TRBJ1-6, the V gene TRBV7-2; the D is unclear. This TCR came from a woman aged 55-70 years in good health. CDR3 sequence reads: CASKWDSSYNSPLHF. CDR3 DNA sequence: TGTGCCAGCAAATGGGATAGCTCCTATAATTCACCCCTCCACTTT.